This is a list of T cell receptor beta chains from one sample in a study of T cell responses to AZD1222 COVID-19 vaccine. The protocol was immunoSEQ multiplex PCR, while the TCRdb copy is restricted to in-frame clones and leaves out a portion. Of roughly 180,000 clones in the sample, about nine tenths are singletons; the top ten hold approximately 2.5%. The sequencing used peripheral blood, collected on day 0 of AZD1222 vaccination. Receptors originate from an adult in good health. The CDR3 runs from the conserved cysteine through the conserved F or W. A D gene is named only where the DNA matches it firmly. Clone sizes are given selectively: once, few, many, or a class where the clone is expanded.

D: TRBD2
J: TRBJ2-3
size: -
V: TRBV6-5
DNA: TGTGCCAGCAGTACCTCGGGACTAGCGACAGATACGCAGTATTTT
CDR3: CASSTSGLATDTQYF

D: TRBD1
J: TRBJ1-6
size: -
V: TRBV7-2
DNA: TGTGCCAGCAGCTTAGGAGGGGGCCGCCATTCACCCCTCCACTTT
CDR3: CASSLGGGRHSPLHF

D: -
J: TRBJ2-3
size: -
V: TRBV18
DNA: TGTGCCAGCTCACCACCATCGCTGAACATCATTACAGATACGCAGTATTTT
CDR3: CASSPPSLNIITDTQYF

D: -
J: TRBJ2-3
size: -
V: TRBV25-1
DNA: TGTGCCAGCGGAGCTCCAGGGGGGAACACAGATACGCAGTATTTT
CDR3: CASGAPGGNTDTQYF

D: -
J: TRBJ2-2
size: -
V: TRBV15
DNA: TGTGCCACCAGCAGAGATCGGGGGAGACCTGCCGGGGAGCTGTTTTTT
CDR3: CATSRDRGRPAGELFF

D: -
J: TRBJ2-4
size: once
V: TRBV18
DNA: TGTGCCAGCTCACCAGGCAGGGGAGCCAAAAACATTCAGTACTTC
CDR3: CASSPGRGAKNIQYF

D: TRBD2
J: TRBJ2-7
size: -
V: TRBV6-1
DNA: TGTGCCAGCAGTGAAGGTCTAGCGGGAGTCGGCTACGAGCAGTACTTC
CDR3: CASSEGLAGVGYEQYF

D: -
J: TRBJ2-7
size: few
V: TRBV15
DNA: TGTGCCACCAGCAGAGATTTAGGTTACGAGCAGTACTTC
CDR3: CATSRDLGYEQYF

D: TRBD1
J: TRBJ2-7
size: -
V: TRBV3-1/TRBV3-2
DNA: TGTGCCAGCAGCCGGGGACAGACGCCTTCCTACGAGCAGTACTTC
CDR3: CASSRGQTPSYEQYF

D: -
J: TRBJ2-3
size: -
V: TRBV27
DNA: TGTGCCAGCAGTCAAAGACCTGGGGGATTCGGTGATACGCAGTATTTT
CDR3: CASSQRPGGFGDTQYF

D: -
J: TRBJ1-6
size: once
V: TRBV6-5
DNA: TGTGCCAGCAGTTACTCGCAGTCCTATAATTCACCCCTCCACTTT
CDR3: CASSYSQSYNSPLHF

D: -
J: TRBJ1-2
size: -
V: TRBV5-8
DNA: TGTGCCAGCAGCCTCAGGGGCATAGGGTATGGCTACACCTTC
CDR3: CASSLRGIGYGYTF

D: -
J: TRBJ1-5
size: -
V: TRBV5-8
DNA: TGTGCCAGCAGCTTGGCAGTCACTTGGGTACAGCCCCAGCATTTT
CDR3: CASSLAVTWVQPQHF

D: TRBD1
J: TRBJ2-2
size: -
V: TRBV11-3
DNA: TGTGCCAGCAGCTTAGCCAAGGACAGGGGAGGCACCGGGGAGCTGTTTTTT
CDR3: CASSLAKDRGGTGELFF

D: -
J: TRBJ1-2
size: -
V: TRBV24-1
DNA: TGTGCCACCAGTACGGGGGAGGGGTATGGCTACACCTTC
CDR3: CATSTGEGYGYTF

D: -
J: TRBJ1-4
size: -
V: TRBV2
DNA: TGTGCCAGCACCGTCAGTAAGAACGTGAGACAGGCTGGATGGGAAAAACTGTTTTTT
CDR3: CASTVSKNVRQAGWEKLFF

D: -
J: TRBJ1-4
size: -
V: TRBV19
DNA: TGTGCCAGTACCGGCGACAGAAGTACGCTCGTGGGGTTGGAAAAACTGTTTTTT
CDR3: CASTGDRSTLVGLEKLFF

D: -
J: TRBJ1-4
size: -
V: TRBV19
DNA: TGTGCCAGTAGTATTATGACAGAACTGTTTTTT
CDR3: CASSIMTELFF

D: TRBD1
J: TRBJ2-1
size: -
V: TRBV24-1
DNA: TGTGCCACCAGCGCCTCAGGGACAGTCAGGCAGTTCTTC
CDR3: CATSASGTVRQFF

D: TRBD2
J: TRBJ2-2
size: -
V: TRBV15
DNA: TGTGCCACCAGCAGTCGAAGCGGGAGAAGGACCGGGGAGCTGTTTTTT
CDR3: CATSSRSGRRTGELFF

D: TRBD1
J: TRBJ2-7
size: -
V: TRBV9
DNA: TGTGCCAGCAGCCTCCGGACAGGGTACGATGGCGAGCAGTACTTC
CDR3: CASSLRTGYDGEQYF

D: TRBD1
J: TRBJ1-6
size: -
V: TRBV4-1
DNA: TGCGCCAGCAGCCAAGCCGACTCGGGACAGGGGGCCAACTTTCCCCTCCACTTT
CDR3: CASSQADSGQGANFPLHF

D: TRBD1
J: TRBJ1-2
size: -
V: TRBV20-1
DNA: TGCAGTGCTACCGGACAGGCAGGCTACACCTTC
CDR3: CSATGQAGYTF

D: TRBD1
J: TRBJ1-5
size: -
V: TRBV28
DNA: TGTGCCAGCAGTCCCCCTCAGGGGGGGTATCAGCCCCAGCATTTT
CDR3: CASSPPQGGYQPQHF

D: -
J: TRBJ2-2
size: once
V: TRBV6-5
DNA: TGTGCCAGCAGTTACGTCAGGGCAAGCACCGGGGAGCTGTTTTTT
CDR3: CASSYVRASTGELFF

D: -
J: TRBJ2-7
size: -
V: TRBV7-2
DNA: TGTGCCAGCAGCTTAGTAGCGCTCCCCAGCTCCTACGAGCAGTACTTC
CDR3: CASSLVALPSSYEQYF

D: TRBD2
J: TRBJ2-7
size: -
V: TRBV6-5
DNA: TGTGCCAGCAGATCGGGAGGTACTTCCTACGAGCAGTACTTC
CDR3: CASRSGGTSYEQYF

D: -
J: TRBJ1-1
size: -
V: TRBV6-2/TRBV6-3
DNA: TGTGCCAGCAGTTACCCACGAGAAGCTTTCTTT
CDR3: CASSYPREAFF

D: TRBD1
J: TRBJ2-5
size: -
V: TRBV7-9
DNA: TGTGCCAGCAGTTATACAGGGGCCCGCGGGGAGACCCAGTACTTC
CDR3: CASSYTGARGETQYF

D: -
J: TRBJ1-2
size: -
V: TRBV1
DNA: TGCACCAGCAGCCAATGTGCCAGTGATGGCTACACCTTC
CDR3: CTSSQCASDGYTF

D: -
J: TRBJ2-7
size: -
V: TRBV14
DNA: TGTGCCAGCAGCCAAGATCGCCGTTTTGGGCAGTACTTC
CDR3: CASSQDRRFGQYF

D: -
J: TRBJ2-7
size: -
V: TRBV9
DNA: TGTGCCAGCAGCGTAGACGGAAGGGAGTCCTACGAGCAGTACTTC
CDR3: CASSVDGRESYEQYF

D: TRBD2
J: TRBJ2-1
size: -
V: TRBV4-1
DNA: TGCGCCAGCAGCCCGGGACTAGCGGAACCCAATGAGCAGTTCTTC
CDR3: CASSPGLAEPNEQFF

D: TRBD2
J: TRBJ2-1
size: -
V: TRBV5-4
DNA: TGTGCCAGCAGGCCGGGACTAGCGGGAGGGCCCTACAATGAGCAGTTCTTC
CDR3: CASRPGLAGGPYNEQFF

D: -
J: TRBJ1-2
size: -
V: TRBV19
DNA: TGTGCCAGTAGTGTAACAGAAAACTATGGCTACACCTTC
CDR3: CASSVTENYGYTF

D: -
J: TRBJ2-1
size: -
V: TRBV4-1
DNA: TGCGCCAGCAGCCAAGATGAGGGTTACCGGAATGAGCAGTTCTTC
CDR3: CASSQDEGYRNEQFF

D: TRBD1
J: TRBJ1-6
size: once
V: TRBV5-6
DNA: TGTGCCAGCAGCCCCCGACAGGGACCTCTGGCACCCCTCCACTTT
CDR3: CASSPRQGPLAPLHF

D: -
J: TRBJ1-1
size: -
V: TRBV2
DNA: TGTGCCAGCAGTGAAGAGATGAACACTGAAGCTTTCTTT
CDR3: CASSEEMNTEAFF

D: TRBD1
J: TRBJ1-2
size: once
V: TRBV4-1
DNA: TGCGCCAGCAGCCAAGAAACCCCGGGGACAGCGGCTTATGGCTACACCTTC
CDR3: CASSQETPGTAAYGYTF

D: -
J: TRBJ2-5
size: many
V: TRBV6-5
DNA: TGTGCCAGCAGCCCCGGGACTGGGGGAGAGACCCAGTACTTC
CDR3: CASSPGTGGETQYF

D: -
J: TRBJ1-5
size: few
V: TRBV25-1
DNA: TGTGCCAGCCCACGCGGGGGCCAGCCCCAGCATTTT
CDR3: CASPRGGQPQHF

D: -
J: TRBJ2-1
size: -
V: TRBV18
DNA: TGTGCCAGCTCACCACTTGGCGGCTCCTACAATGAGCAGTTCTTC
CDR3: CASSPLGGSYNEQFF